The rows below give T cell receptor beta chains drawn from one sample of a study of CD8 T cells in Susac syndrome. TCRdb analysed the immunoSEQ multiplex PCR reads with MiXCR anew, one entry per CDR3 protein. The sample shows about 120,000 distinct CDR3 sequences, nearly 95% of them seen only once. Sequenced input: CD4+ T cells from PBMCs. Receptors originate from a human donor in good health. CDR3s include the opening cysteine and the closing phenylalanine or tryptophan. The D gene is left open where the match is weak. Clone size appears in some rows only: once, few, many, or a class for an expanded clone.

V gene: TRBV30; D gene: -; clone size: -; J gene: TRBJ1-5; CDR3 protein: CAWGPGYSNQPQHF; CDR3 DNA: TGTGCCTGGGGGCCGGGGTATAGCAATCAGCCCCAGCATTTT
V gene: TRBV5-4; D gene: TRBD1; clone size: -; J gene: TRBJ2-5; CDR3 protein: CASSGLDREETQYF; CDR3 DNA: TGTGCCAGCAGCGGACTCGACAGGGAAGAGACCCAGTACTTC
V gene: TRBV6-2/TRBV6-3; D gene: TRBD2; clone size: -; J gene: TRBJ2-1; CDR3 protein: CASRPLHRLAGGHGGQFF; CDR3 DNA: TGTGCCAGCAGACCCCTCCATCGCCTAGCGGGCGGTCATGGAGGGCAGTTCTTC
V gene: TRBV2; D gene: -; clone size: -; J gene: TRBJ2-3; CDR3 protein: CASLSTDTQYF; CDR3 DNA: TGTGCCAGCCTGAGCACAGATACGCAGTATTTT
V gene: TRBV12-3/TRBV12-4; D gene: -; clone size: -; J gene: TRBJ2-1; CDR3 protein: CASSPGTGTYNEQFF; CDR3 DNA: TGTGCCAGCAGTCCCGGTACAGGGACCTACAATGAGCAGTTCTTC
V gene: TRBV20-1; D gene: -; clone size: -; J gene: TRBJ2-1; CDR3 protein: CSASGGPGSYNEQFF; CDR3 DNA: TGCAGTGCTAGTGGGGGGCCCGGCTCCTACAATGAGCAGTTCTTC
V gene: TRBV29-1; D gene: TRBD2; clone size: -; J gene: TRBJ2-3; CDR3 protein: CSAGGWLRENTQYF; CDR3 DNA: TGCAGCGCCGGCGGTTGGCTGCGGGAGAATACGCAGTATTTT
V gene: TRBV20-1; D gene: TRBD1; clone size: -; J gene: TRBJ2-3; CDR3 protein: CSANNRDRTPTDTQYF; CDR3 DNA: TGCAGTGCTAATAACCGGGACAGGACCCCTACAGATACGCAGTATTTT
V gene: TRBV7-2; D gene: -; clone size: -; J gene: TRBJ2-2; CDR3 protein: CASSLGGLYTGELFF; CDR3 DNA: TGTGCCAGCAGCTTGGGGGGACTGTACACCGGGGAGCTGTTTTTT
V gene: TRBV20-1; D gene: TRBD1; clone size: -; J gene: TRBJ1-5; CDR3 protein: CSALDRRYSNQPQHF; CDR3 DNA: TGCAGTGCCTTGGACAGGCGATATAGCAATCAGCCCCAGCATTTT
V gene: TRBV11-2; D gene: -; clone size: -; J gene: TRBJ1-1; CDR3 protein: CASSQGMGTEAFF; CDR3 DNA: TGTGCCAGCAGCCAAGGGATGGGCACTGAAGCTTTCTTT
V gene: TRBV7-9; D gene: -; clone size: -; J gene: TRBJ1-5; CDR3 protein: CASSLPGDNQPQHF; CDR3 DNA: TGTGCCAGCAGCTTACCGGGAGATAATCAGCCCCAGCATTTT
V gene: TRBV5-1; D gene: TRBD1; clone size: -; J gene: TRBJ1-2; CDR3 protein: CASSSGQGGDYGYTF; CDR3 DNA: TGCGCCAGCAGCTCGGGACAGGGGGGGGACTATGGCTACACCTTC
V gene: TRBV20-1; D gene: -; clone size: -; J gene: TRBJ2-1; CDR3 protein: CSAKLVAAGTVEQFF; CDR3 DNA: TGCAGTGCTAAACTAGTGGCCGCAGGGACGGTTGAGCAGTTCTTC
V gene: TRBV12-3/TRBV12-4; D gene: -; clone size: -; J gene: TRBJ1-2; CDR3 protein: CASSLWEGSYGYTF; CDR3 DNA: TGTGCCAGCAGTTTATGGGAGGGCTCCTATGGCTACACCTTC
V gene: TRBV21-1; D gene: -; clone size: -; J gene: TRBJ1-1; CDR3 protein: CASRGRNTEAFF; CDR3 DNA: TGTGCCAGCAGAGGTAGGAACACTGAAGCTTTCTTT
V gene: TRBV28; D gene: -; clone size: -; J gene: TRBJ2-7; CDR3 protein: CATYSSYEQYF; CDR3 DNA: TGTGCCACGTACAGTTCCTACGAGCAGTACTTC
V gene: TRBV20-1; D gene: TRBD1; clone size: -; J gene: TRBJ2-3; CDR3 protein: CSAAGGIDTQYF; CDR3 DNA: TGCAGTGCTGCAGGGGGCATAGATACGCAGTATTTT
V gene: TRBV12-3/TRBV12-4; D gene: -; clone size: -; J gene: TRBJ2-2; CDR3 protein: CASTPRQNTGELFF; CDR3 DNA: TGTGCCAGCACCCCGAGGCAGAACACCGGGGAGCTGTTTTTT
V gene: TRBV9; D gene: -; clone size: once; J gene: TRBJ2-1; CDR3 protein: CASSPIPHTGYNEQFF; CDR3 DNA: TGTGCCAGCAGCCCCATCCCCCACACGGGGTACAATGAGCAGTTCTTC
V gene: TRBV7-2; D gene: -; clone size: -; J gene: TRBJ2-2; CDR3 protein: CASSLALNGAGELFF; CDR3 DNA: TGTGCCAGCAGCTTAGCGCTAAACGGGGCCGGGGAGCTGTTTTTT
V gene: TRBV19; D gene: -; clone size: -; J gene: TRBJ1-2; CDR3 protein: CASSPSYGYTF; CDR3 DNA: TGTGCCAGTAGTCCTTCATATGGCTACACCTTC
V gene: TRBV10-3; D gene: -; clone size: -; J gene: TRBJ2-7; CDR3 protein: CATQPSEAYEQYF; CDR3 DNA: TGTGCCACCCAACCCTCGGAGGCCTACGAGCAGTACTTC
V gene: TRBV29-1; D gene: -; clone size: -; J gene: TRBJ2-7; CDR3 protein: CSVEETYEQYF; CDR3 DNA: TGCAGCGTTGAGGAGACATACGAGCAGTACTTC
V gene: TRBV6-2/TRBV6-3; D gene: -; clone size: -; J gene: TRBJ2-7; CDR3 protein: CASSSYTLYEQYF; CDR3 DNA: TGTGCCAGCAGTTCCTATACCCTCTACGAGCAGTACTTC
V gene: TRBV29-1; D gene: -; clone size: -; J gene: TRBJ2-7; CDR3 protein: CSVGGLSSYEQYF; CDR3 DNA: TGCAGCGTTGGGGGACTGAGTTCCTACGAGCAGTACTTC
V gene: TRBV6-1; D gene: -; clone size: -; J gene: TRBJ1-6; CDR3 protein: CASRPGTLESSYNSPLHF; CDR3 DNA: TGTGCCAGCAGACCCGGGACCCTTGAGAGCTCCTATAATTCACCCCTCCACTTT
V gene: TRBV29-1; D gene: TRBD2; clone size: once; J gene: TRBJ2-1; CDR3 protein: CSVDRTSGANEQFF; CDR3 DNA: TGCAGCGTTGACAGAACTAGCGGGGCCAATGAGCAGTTCTTC
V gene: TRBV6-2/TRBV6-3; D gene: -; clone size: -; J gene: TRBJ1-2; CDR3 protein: CASSTGGTYGYTF; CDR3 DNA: TGTGCCAGCAGCACGGGTGGCACCTATGGCTACACCTTC
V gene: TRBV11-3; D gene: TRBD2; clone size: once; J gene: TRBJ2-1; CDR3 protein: CASSLEAGGLYEQFF; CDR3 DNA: TGTGCCAGCAGCTTAGAGGCGGGAGGGTTGTATGAGCAGTTCTTC
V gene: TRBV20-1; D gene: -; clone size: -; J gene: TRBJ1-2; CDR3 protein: CSVRPGTTNYGYTF; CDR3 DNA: TGCAGTGTTAGACCGGGCACTACTAACTATGGCTACACCTTC
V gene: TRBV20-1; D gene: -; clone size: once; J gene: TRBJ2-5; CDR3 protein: CSAQRYQETQYF; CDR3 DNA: TGCAGTGCCCAGCGGTACCAAGAGACCCAGTACTTC
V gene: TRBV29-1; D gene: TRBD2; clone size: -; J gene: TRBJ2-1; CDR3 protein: CSDGGVSYNEQFF; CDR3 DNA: TGCAGCGACGGGGGGGTGTCCTACAATGAGCAGTTCTTC
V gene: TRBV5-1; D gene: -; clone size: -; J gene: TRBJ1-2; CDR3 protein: CASSLEDWGYTF; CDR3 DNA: TGCGCCAGCAGCTTGGAAGATTGGGGCTACACCTTC
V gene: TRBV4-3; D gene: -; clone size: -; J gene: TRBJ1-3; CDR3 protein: CASSRQESSGNTIYF; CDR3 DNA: TGCGCCAGCAGCCGACAGGAATCGTCTGGAAACACCATATATTTT
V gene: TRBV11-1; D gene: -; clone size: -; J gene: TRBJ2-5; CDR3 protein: CASTRGPGETQYF; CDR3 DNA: TGTGCCAGCACCCGAGGACCAGGGGAGACCCAGTACTTC
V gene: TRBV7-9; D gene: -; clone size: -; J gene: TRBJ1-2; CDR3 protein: CASSLLGGRGYTF; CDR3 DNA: TGTGCCAGCAGCTTATTGGGGGGCAGGGGCTACACCTTC
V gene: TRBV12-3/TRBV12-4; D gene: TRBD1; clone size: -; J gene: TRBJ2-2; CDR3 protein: CASSFPGGGGELFF; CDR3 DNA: TGTGCCAGCAGTTTTCCAGGGGGCGGCGGGGAGCTGTTTTTT